This T cell receptor (beta chain) stems from a study of OX40 agonist ivuxolimab in advanced cancers. Study-level information: The diagnoses of dose-escalation patients were hepatocellular carcinoma, melanoma, renal cell or head and neck cancer.

A word on this clone: Its target is not known.

The method was immunoSEQ multiplex PCR; TCRdb's version includes in-frame clones alone and lacks a portion of them. The table has approximately 72,000 clones, around 84% seen once. The study's findings and limits: Low normalized clonal expansion also occurred in some nonresponding patients. The mean number of expanded clones was higher in CD8+ T cells than in CD4+.

The sequences come from CD4+ or CD8+ T cells sorted from blood, collected in a trial of the OX40 agonist ivuxolimab. This clonotype was obtained from an adult with an advanced solid tumor such as melanoma, head and neck, liver or kidney cancer.

CDR3: CASNKDRMGGYTF. The DNA of the CDR3 is TGTGCCAGCAATAAAGACAGGATGGGTGGCTACACCTTC. The chain has TRBV2 and TRBJ1-2; a weak D match, TRBD1 (6 bases). With 7 bases removed from V and 7 bases from J, the gap between germline ends came to 16 bases. In germline, CDR1 is SNHLY, CDR2 FYNNEI. The CDR3 is 13 amino acids.